A selection of T cell receptor beta chains follows, all from one sample in a study of blood T cell repertoires in COVID-19. TCRdb's table, derived via immunoSEQ multiplex PCR, lists solely in-frame clones and lacks some. The table shows approximately 150,000 clones, with about 90% occurring only once. What was sequenced was peripheral blood. The receptor set was obtained from a man between 60 and 75 years old with active or convalescent COVID-19. CDR3s include the opening cysteine and the closing phenylalanine or tryptophan. The D gene is left open where the match is weak. Clone size is shown for a subset of rows, as once, few, many or a class of expanded clone.

- | TRBJ1-1 | TRBV19 | - | CASRKGGLNTEAFF | TGTGCCAGTAGGAAGGGGGGGTTAAACACTGAAGCTTTCTTT
- | TRBJ2-6 | TRBV27 | - | CASAAGGANVLTF | TGTGCCAGCGCCGCGGGCGGGGCCAACGTCCTGACTTTC
- | TRBJ1-2 | TRBV7-7 | TRBD1 | CASSPLTGKVAYGYTF | TGTGCTAGCAGTCCCTTGACAGGGAAGGTGGCCTATGGCTACACCTTC
- | TRBJ1-2 | TRBV2 | - | CASSEMGSYGYTF | TGTGCCAGCAGTGAAATGGGCAGCTATGGCTACACCTTC
- | TRBJ1-1 | TRBV6-6 | - | CASTRTGLNTEAFF | TGTGCCAGCACCCGTACAGGCTTGAACACTGAAGCTTTCTTT
- | TRBJ2-7 | TRBV5-4 | TRBD2 | CASRLAGGPYEQYF | TGTGCCAGCAGACTAGCGGGAGGGCCCTACGAGCAGTACTTC
once | TRBJ2-7 | TRBV11-1 | - | CASSLAYPGLGPYQQYF | TGTGCCAGCAGCTTAGCCTACCCGGGACTTGGCCCCTACCAGCAGTACTTC
- | TRBJ2-7 | TRBV6-5 | - | CASSYVRGYEQYF | TGTGCCAGCAGTTACGTTCGAGGGTACGAGCAGTACTTC
- | TRBJ2-1 | TRBV15 | TRBD1 | CATSRDRGQGSDSQFF | TGTGCCACCAGCAGAGATAGGGGACAGGGGTCGGATTCGCAGTTCTTC
once | TRBJ2-7 | TRBV6-6 | - | CASSYGDRGGEQYF | TGTGCCAGCAGTTACGGGGACCGAGGGGGCGAGCAGTACTTC
- | TRBJ2-7 | TRBV3-1/TRBV3-2 | TRBD2 | CASSQLAGGGNYEQYF | TGTGCCAGCAGCCAACTAGCGGGAGGCGGAAACTACGAGCAGTACTTC
- | TRBJ1-4 | TRBV30 | - | CAWSVRGEKLFF | TGTGCCTGGAGTGTACGAGGTGAAAAACTGTTTTTT
- | TRBJ2-1 | TRBV9 | TRBD2 | CASSVARTSGDSNEQFF | TGTGCCAGCAGCGTAGCTAGGACTAGCGGTGACTCCAATGAGCAGTTCTTC
- | TRBJ2-1 | TRBV9 | - | CASSPDGGLKQFF | TGTGCCAGCAGCCCAGACGGGGGGCTAAAGCAGTTCTTC
- | TRBJ1-4 | TRBV23-1 | TRBD1 | CASSHDRVHEKLFF | TGCGCCAGCAGTCACGACAGGGTACATGAAAAACTGTTTTTT
- | TRBJ1-1 | TRBV12-3/TRBV12-4 | - | CASVRVNTEAFF | TGTGCCAGCGTAAGAGTGAACACTGAAGCTTTCTTT
once | TRBJ2-7 | TRBV7-9 | TRBD2 | CASSLAGLAHYEQYF | TGTGCCAGCAGCTTAGCGGGACTAGCCCACTACGAGCAGTACTTC
- | TRBJ2-7 | TRBV3-1/TRBV3-2 | - | CASSKTPGSYEQYF | TGTGCCAGCAGCAAAACTCCGGGAAGCTACGAGCAGTACTTC
- | TRBJ2-7 | TRBV12-3/TRBV12-4 | TRBD1 | CASSSGQGYEQYF | TGTGCCAGCAGTTCGGGACAGGGCTACGAGCAGTACTTC
- | TRBJ2-7 | TRBV5-5 | - | CASSLGPHSQNEQYF | TGTGCCAGCAGCTTGGGTCCACACAGTCAAAACGAGCAGTACTTC
- | TRBJ1-2 | TRBV2 | - | CASSEDNKNYGYTF | TGTGCCAGCAGTGAAGACAACAAAAACTATGGCTACACCTTC
- | TRBJ2-5 | TRBV4-2 | - | CASSQEGTPPETQYF | TGTGCCAGCAGCCAGGAAGGGACTCCGCCGGAGACCCAGTACTTC
- | TRBJ2-7 | TRBV18 | - | CASSPPSRYEQYF | TGTGCCAGCTCACCACCGTCTCGCTACGAGCAGTACTTC
- | TRBJ1-2 | TRBV5-1 | - | CASSSEGGGYGYTF | TGCGCCAGCAGCTCGGAAGGAGGAGGGTATGGCTACACCTTC
- | TRBJ1-2 | TRBV5-1 | - | CASSLAGFSGYTF | TGCGCCAGCAGCTTAGCAGGGTTTAGTGGCTACACCTTC
- | TRBJ2-5 | TRBV28 | TRBD1 | CASSFDRGQETQYF | TGTGCCAGCAGCTTCGACAGGGGCCAAGAGACCCAGTACTTC
- | TRBJ2-7 | TRBV10-3 | TRBD2 | CAISDAGGYYEQYF | TGTGCCATCAGTGACGCGGGAGGTTACTACGAGCAGTACTTC